One and the same sample provided the 28 T cell receptor beta chains below, sequenced in a study of blood T cell repertoires in COVID-19. This table comes from immunoSEQ multiplex PCR, and its TCRdb copy is limited to in-frame clones, with some not included. Among fewer than 200,000 clones, roughly 82% were seen once, and the ten largest hold around 7%. Sequencing used peripheral blood. These receptors came from a woman aged 40-49 years with COVID-19, enrolled during active disease.

The V call is TRBV28, the J call TRBJ1-5; D perhaps matches TRBD1 (5 bases). There are 15 residues in the CDR3. The germline V and J ends were trimmed by 3 bases and 3 bases, with 12 bases remaining between them. Germline-derived CDR1 and CDR2 are MDHEN and SYDVKM. CDR3 nucleotides: TGTGCCAGCAGTTTTAGGGGATTAATCAATCAGCCCCAGCATTTT. It is translated as CASSFRGLINQPQHF.

This chain uses TRBV3-1 (or the pseudogene TRBV3-2) with TRBJ1-3; tentative D call: TRBD1 (6 bases). V was cut by 1 base and J by 11 bases, with 9 bases left in between. Per the germline V gene, CDR1 is LGHDT and CDR2 is YNNKEL (reference sequence). The CDR3 has 12 amino acids. In DNA form, the CDR3 reads TGTGCCAGCAGCCAAGTGGGGGCGGCCATATATTTT. Residues: CASSQVGAAIYF.

V and J are TRBV28 and TRBJ1-2, with 9 bases that match TRBD1. The length of the CDR3 is 13 residues. Germline CDR1 is MDHEN and CDR2 is SYDVKM. With V trimmed by 6 bases and J by 5 bases, 4 bases remained unmatched. The CDR3 sequence: CASSWGQGYGYTF. In DNA, the CDR3 is TGTGCCAGCAGCTGGGGACAGGGTTATGGCTACACCTTC.

CDR3 sequence reads: CASSESRRATWPLHF. CDR3 DNA sequence: TGCGCCAGCAGTGAGTCGAGAAGAGCGACTTGGCCCCTCCACTTT. The chain is built from TRBV10-2 and TRBJ1-6; unclear D gene. V lost 0 bases to trimming and J lost 13 bases, with 16 bases between them. This CDR3 region has 15 residues. CDR1 is WSHSY and CDR2 is SAAADI in the germline V gene.

This clone has a single count. The rearrangement links TRBV7-3 to TRBJ2-1; D remains ambiguous. Germline V gene data show CDR1 as SGHTA and CDR2 as FQGTGA. The CDR3 covers 13 residues. Trimming pared 4 bases from V and 4 bases from J, leaving 8 bases between. The chain's CDR3 is CASSSRLYNEQFF. In DNA, the CDR3 is TGTGCCAGCAGCTCTAGGTTGTACAATGAGCAGTTCTTC.

The chain links TRBV10-2 to TRBJ2-7; 15 nucleotides line up with TRBD2. V trimming: 6 bases; J trimming: 6 bases; junction bases outside the gene matches: 9. This CDR3 contains 16 residues. Germline CDR1 is WSHSY and CDR2 is SAAADI. CDR3 in amino acids: CASSPGLAGGPSEQYF. Written as DNA, the CDR3 is TGCGCCAGCAGCCCCGGACTAGCGGGAGGGCCTAGCGAGCAGTACTTC.

The chain employs TRBV18 and TRBJ1-2; no reliable D call. CDR3 length: 14 residues. V was trimmed by 3 bases and J by 3 bases, leaving 11 bases between them. Looked up from germline, CDR1 is KGHSH and CDR2 is LQKENI. CDR3: CASSPGGSDYGYTF. CDR3 DNA sequence: TGTGCCAGCTCACCCGGAGGGTCCGACTATGGCTACACCTTC.

The sample holds one count of this clone. The chain employs TRBV19 and TRBJ1-6; unclear D gene. Germline CDR1 reads LNHDA; CDR2 reads SQIVND (reference sequence). The CDR3 has 15 amino acids. The germline V and J ends were trimmed by 6 bases and 4 bases, with 13 bases remaining between them. The CDR3 DNA reads TGTGCCAGTAGCACGATGGGCCCGTATAATTCACCCCTCCACTTT. Residues: CASSTMGPYNSPLHF.

The chain uses TRBV2 and TRBJ1-2; D gene ambiguous. Germline CDR1 reads SNHLY; CDR2 reads FYNNEI. V lost 3 bases and J 3 bases, leaving 5 bases between the germline ends. CDR3 length equals 12 residues. CDR3 sequence reads: CASSDSHYGYTF. The DNA for the CDR3 is TGTGCCAGCAGTGACTCCCACTATGGCTACACCTTC.

The chain combines TRBV19 with TRBJ2-1, with 10 bases identical to TRBD1. The CDR3 length is 13 residues. The V segment lost 1 base and the J segment 15 bases; nucleotides outside the gene matches: 6. In germline, CDR1 is LNHDA, CDR2 SQIVND (reference sequence). This CDR3 reads CASSIGTGGRWFF. For the CDR3, the DNA is TGTGCCAGTAGTATAGGGACAGGGGGTAGGTGGTTCTTC.

V gene TRBV7-9 combines with J gene TRBJ2-2; 8 nucleotides agree with TRBD1. CDR3 length: 13 residues. Germline loops: CDR1 SEHNR, CDR2 FQNEAQ (reference sequence). V lost 10 bases, J lost 5 bases, and 6 bases stayed unmatched. The CDR3 spells CATVRTGTGELFF. As DNA, the CDR3 is TGTGCCACCGTACGGACAGGGACCGGGGAGCTGTTTTTT.

The rearrangement links TRBV5-1 to TRBJ2-1, with TRBD2 as a possible D gene (6 bases). The CDR3 consists of 16 residues. CDR1 and CDR2 from the germline V gene are SGHRS and YFSETQ. With 0 bases removed from V and 7 bases from J, the gap between germline ends came to 17 bases. DNA for the CDR3: TGCGCCAGCAGCTTGGTCCCGGGAGCTATGGTAAATGAGCAGTTCTTC. This gives the protein CASSLVPGAMVNEQFF.

DNA for the CDR3: TGTGCCAGCAGCCACCCGAGAGGGTATGACACCGGGGAGCTGTTTTTT. This sequence encodes CASSHPRGYDTGELFF. The genes are TRBV9 and TRBJ2-2, with D possibly being TRBD2 (5 bases). The V end was cut by 4 bases, the J end by 3 bases, with 16 bases between. The CDR3 extends over 16 amino acids. Germline CDR1 and CDR2: SGDLS and YYNGEE.

This chain links TRBV9 with TRBJ2-1; 7 bases agree with TRBD1. CDR1 SGDLS and CDR2 YYNGEE come from the germline V gene. J was trimmed by 8 bases and V by 2 bases; bases with no gene match: 4. CDR3 length: 13 residues. In DNA form, the CDR3 reads TGTGCCAGCAGCGTCGACAGGGTCGATGAGCAGTTCTTC. It is translated as CASSVDRVDEQFF.

The V gene is TRBV11-3, the J gene TRBJ2-3; D perhaps matches TRBD2 (5 bases). This CDR3 is built from 14 residues. Trimming took off 0 bases at V and 3 bases at J, with 7 bases between the two ends. Germline loops: CDR1 SGHNT, CDR2 YENEEA. CDR3 protein: CASSLEADTDTQYF. As DNA, the CDR3 is TGTGCCAGCAGCTTAGAAGCGGATACAGATACGCAGTATTTT.

This chain connects TRBV2 to TRBJ2-2; TRBD2 might be the D (7 bases). Germline-derived CDR1 and CDR2 are SNHLY and FYNNEI. The CDR3 has 16 amino acids. The germline V and J ends were trimmed by 3 bases and 4 bases, with 15 bases remaining between them. Here the CDR3 DNA reads TGTGCCAGCAGTGAGAATCGGGGGGCGGGCACCGGGGAGCTGTTTTTT. It is translated as CASSENRGAGTGELFF.

The chain has TRBV11-3 and TRBJ2-2, with D unclear. Trimming removed 3 bases from V and 5 bases from J, with 7 bases in between. The germline V gene has CDR1 SGHNT and CDR2 YENEEA. The CDR3 covers 13 residues. Written as DNA, the CDR3 is TGTGCCAGCAGCTTTGAGCAAACCGGGGAGCTGTTTTTT. It yields the protein CASSFEQTGELFF.

The V gene is TRBV7-9, the J gene TRBJ1-2; TRBD1 aligns across 10 bases. The CDR3 length is 17 residues. Germline V CDR1 and CDR2: SEHNR, FQNEAQ (reference sequence). V shed 4 bases, J shed 5 bases, and the junction held 13 bases outside the gene matches. CDR3 protein: CASSSSRDRGLGYGYTF. The CDR3 DNA reads TGTGCCAGCAGCTCATCCCGGGACAGGGGTTTAGGTTATGGCTACACCTTC.

The J gene is TRBJ2-3, the V gene TRBV11-3, with 7 bases that match TRBD2. The CDR3 spans 13 residues. Germline trimming cut 5 bases from V and 2 bases from J; bases unmatched to any gene: 1. Germline-derived CDR1 and CDR2 are SGHNT and YENEEA. The DNA of the CDR3 is TGTGCCAGCAGCGGGACTACCACAGATACGCAGTATTTT. Translating gives CASSGTTTDTQYF. The whole variable domain, remainder taken from reference TRBV11-3 and TRBJ2-3, is EAGVVQSPRYKIIEKKQPVAFWCNPISGHNTLYWYLQNLGQGPELLIRYENEEAVDDSQLPKDRFSAERLKGVDSTLKIQPAELGDSAVYLCASSGTTTDTQYFGPGTRLTVL.

The V gene is TRBV11-3, the J gene TRBJ2-7; TRBD1 matches at 7 bases. Germline-derived CDR1 and CDR2 are SGHNT and YENEEA. The CDR3 sequence is 13 residues long. The V and J ends lost 5 bases and 3 bases, in that order; junction bases with no gene match: 4. The CDR3 region is CASSAGQVYEQYF. CDR3 in DNA: TGTGCCAGCAGCGCCGGACAGGTCTACGAGCAGTACTTC.

The chain combines TRBV10-1 with TRBJ2-1; 8 nucleotides align to TRBD2. Germline lookup yields CDR1 WNHNN and CDR2 SYGVQD (reference sequence). CDR3 length equals 14 residues. The V and J ends lost 6 bases and 5 bases, in that order; junction bases with no gene match: 6. CDR3 in DNA: TGCGCCAGCAGAGATAGCGGGGAAAACAATGAGCAGTTCTTC. It is translated as CASRDSGENNEQFF.

CDR3 DNA: TGTGCCAGTAGTCCCCAAACCGGGACTAACAATGAGCAGTTCTTC. It codes for CASSPQTGTNNEQFF. V is TRBV19 and J is TRBJ2-1; the match to TRBD2 covers 7 bases. Germline V gene sequence: CDR1 LNHDA, CDR2 SQIVND (reference sequence). This CDR3 is built from 15 residues. V lost 5 bases, J lost 5 bases, and 9 bases stayed unmatched.

This rearrangement joins TRBV24-1 to TRBJ1-5, with D perhaps TRBD1 (5 bases). This CDR3 is 15 amino acids long. Germline assignment: CDR1 KGHDR and CDR2 SFDVKD. Between the trimmed V and J ends, which lost 4 bases and 8 bases, there was a span of 17 bases. CDR3 sequence reads: CATSDADSPQEPQHF. The CDR3 DNA is TGTGCCACCAGTGACGCCGACAGTCCCCAGGAGCCCCAGCATTTT.

The chain recombines TRBV5-4 with TRBJ2-5; no definite D call. Germline lookup yields CDR1 SGHNT and CDR2 YYREEE (reference sequence). The V end was cut by 0 bases, the J end by 3 bases, with 9 bases between. This CDR3 region has 14 residues. The CDR3 sequence: CASSLEAHEETQYF. The DNA for the CDR3 is TGTGCCAGCAGCTTGGAAGCGCATGAAGAGACCCAGTACTTC. The full variable domain, with the rest looked up from reference TRBV5-4 and TRBJ2-5, is ETGVTQSPTHLIKTRGQQVTLRCSSQSGHNTVSWYQQALGQGPQFIFQYYREEENGRGNFPPRFSGLQFPNYSSELNVNALELDDSALYLCASSLEAHEETQYFGPGTRLLVL.

V is TRBV6-1 and J is TRBJ2-7, with TRBD1 identical over 8 bases. The CDR3 is made up of 12 amino acids. V lost 3 bases, J lost 9 bases, and 4 bases stayed unmatched. Looked up from germline, CDR1 is MNHNS and CDR2 is SASEGT. The CDR3 coding sequence is TGTGCCAGCAGTGAGTCAGGGGGCGCGCAGTACGTC. As protein: CASSESGGAQYV.

In this sample, this clone turned up once. V gene TRBV19 combines with J gene TRBJ1-2, with D possibly TRBD1 on 5 matching bases. Germline V gives CDR1 LNHDA, CDR2 SQIVND (reference sequence). The CDR3 contains 15 residues. The V and J ends lost 0 bases and 3 bases respectively, with 11 bases between them. The CDR3 reads CASSIDGRVDYGYTF. Written as DNA, the CDR3 is TGTGCCAGTAGTATAGACGGCAGGGTTGACTATGGCTACACCTTC.

This chain connects TRBV5-1 to TRBJ1-1; no clear D. V lost 1 base, J lost 0 bases, and 10 bases lay in between. The CDR3 extends over 15 amino acids. Germline V gene lookup returns CDR1 SGHRS and CDR2 YFSETQ. For the CDR3, the DNA is TGCGCCAGCAGCTTGTTGGAGGGAATGAACACTGAAGCTTTCTTT. This encodes CASSLLEGMNTEAFF.

Written as DNA, the CDR3 is TGTGCCAGCTCACCACGGGGACAATGGGGGCAGTTCTTC. Encoded protein: CASSPRGQWGQFF. The chain is built from TRBV18 and TRBJ2-1, with D perhaps matching TRBD1 (6 bases). The CDR3 consists of 13 residues. The V end was cut by 1 base, the J end by 12 bases, with 13 bases between. Germline CDR1 and CDR2: KGHSH and LQKENI. Variable domain in full (rest from reference TRBV18 and TRBJ2-1): NAGVMQNPRHLVRRRGQEARLRCSPMKGHSHVYWYRQLPEEGLKFMVYLQKENIIDESGMPKERFSAEFPKEGPSILRIQQVVRGDSAAYFCASSPRGQWGQFFGPGTRLTVL.